The clone carrying this T cell receptor (beta chain) was seen only a few times. Its antigen is unknown. These data come from a study of breast tumors, draining lymph nodes, adjacent tissues. Whole-study results and caveats: Tumors had less TCR diversity than lymph nodes, more than nontumor tissue.

Axillary draining lymph nodes of breast cancer patients supplied the node samples. The junction had 8 bases not matched to a gene; V was cut back by 0 bases and J by 4 bases. This CDR3 spans 16 amino acids. Looked up from germline, CDR1 is SGHNT and CDR2 is YYREEE (reference sequence). Each CDR3 protein is one row after TCRdb ran MiXCR on the multiplex PCR reads. The repertoire holds roughly 220,000 distinct CDR3 sequences, with 30% to 35% as singletons. The chain employs TRBV5-4 and TRBJ2-3, with 7 nucleotides matching TRBD1. This receptor was obtained from a female donor with breast cancer. Some clones in this sample may be carry-over from other donors' samples. Specimen: axillary lymph node tissue. The CDR3 DNA is TGTGCCAGCAGCTTGGAGGGGGCGGGCACCGCAGATACGCAGTATTTT. This sequence encodes CASSLEGAGTADTQYF.